These T cell receptor beta chains were read from a single sample in a study of cytomegalovirus exposure and HLA in healthy donors. This table comes from immunoSEQ multiplex PCR, and its TCRdb copy is limited to in-frame clones, with some not included. The sample lists under 200,000 clones, around 92% occurring once. The material sequenced was PBMCs. The receptors were sampled from a man aged 18 to 29 in good health and CMV-seropositive. The CDR3 runs from the conserved cysteine through the conserved F or W. The order of the fields is J gene, V gene, D gene, clone size, CDR3 protein, CDR3 DNA. The D gene is left open where the match is weak. Not every row has a clone size; where given, it reads once, few, many or a size class.

TRBJ2-7 TRBV4-1 TRBD2 once CASSQPLAGASYEQYF TGCGCCAGCAGCCAACCACTAGCGGGAGCCTCCTACGAGCAGTACTTC
TRBJ2-3 TRBV5-4 TRBD1 . CASSFDWWQGATDTQYF TGTGCCAGCAGCTTCGACTGGTGGCAGGGGGCAACAGATACGCAGTATTTT
TRBJ2-2 TRBV5-1 . . CASSLAPANTGELFF TGCGCCAGCAGCTTAGCCCCCGCGAACACCGGGGAGCTGTTTTTT
TRBJ2-2 TRBV5-1 . . CASSLVGQPNTGELFF TGCGCCAGCAGCTTGGTCGGACAGCCGAACACCGGGGAGCTGTTTTTT
TRBJ2-1 TRBV28 . . CASSLLGADNEQFF TGTGCCAGCAGTTTATTAGGGGCGGATAATGAGCAGTTCTTC
TRBJ1-1 TRBV9 . . CASSGTPGGEAFF TGTGCCAGCAGCGGAACTCCCGGGGGTGAAGCTTTCTTT
TRBJ2-7 TRBV28 TRBD1 . CAIAGTGDYEQYF TGTGCCATAGCCGGGACAGGGGACTACGAGCAGTACTTC
TRBJ2-4 TRBV11-2 TRBD1 . CASSHPITGEKNIQYF TGTGCCAGCAGCCACCCGATTACAGGGGAGAAAAACATTCAGTACTTC
TRBJ2-2 TRBV7-3 TRBD1 . CASSLSPTGGFGELFF TGTGCCAGCAGCCTAAGCCCGACAGGGGGCTTCGGGGAGCTGTTTTTT
TRBJ2-7 TRBV10-1 TRBD1 . CASSPQGAREQYF TGCGCCAGCAGCCCACAGGGGGCTAGGGAGCAGTACTTC
TRBJ2-1 TRBV21-1 . . CASSKVRTSGRTYNEQFF TGTGCCAGCAGCAAAGTCAGGACTAGCGGGAGAACCTACAATGAGCAGTTCTTC
TRBJ2-7 TRBV25-1 . . CASSESDWSYEQYF TGTGCCAGCAGTGAATCCGACTGGTCCTACGAGCAGTACTTC
TRBJ2-5 TRBV5-4 . . CASGSGSLVGVETQYF TGTGCCAGCGGGTCCGGCAGTCTAGTTGGTGTAGAGACCCAGTACTTC
TRBJ2-3 TRBV5-1 TRBD2 few CASSPGLAGVTTSAHRTQYF TGCGCCAGCAGCCCTGGACTAGCGGGAGTAACCACTTCTGCCCACAGGACGCAGTATTTT
TRBJ1-2 TRBV30 . . CAWSVEENYGYTF TGTGCCTGGAGTGTAGAGGAGAACTATGGCTACACCTTC
TRBJ2-1 TRBV9 TRBD1 . CASSVEPGGNEQFF TGTGCCAGCAGCGTGGAACCAGGGGGTAATGAGCAGTTCTTC
TRBJ2-1 TRBV28 . . CVAADYNEQFF TGTGTGGCGGCGGATTACAATGAGCAGTTCTTC